The source of this T cell receptor beta chain is a study of beta chain features in type 1 diabetes. Regarding the study as a whole: Within the patient group, naive, central memory and Treg TCRB repertoires appeared more similar to each other than within healthy donors. Among patients with Type 1 diabetes, TCRB CDR3s were moderately but significantly shorter in every one of the four CD4+ subsets.

Per germline, CDR1 SGHRS and CDR2 YFSETQ. V was shortened by 6 bases and J by 1 base, with 12 bases between the two germline ends. The CDR3 contains 14 residues. A few counts support this clone. Its matching antigen is unknown. CD4+ cells of the naive, central memory, regulatory and stem cell-like memory types were sorted via CD45RO/CCR7/CD25/CD127/CD95/CD27. Expressed TCRB transcripts were sequenced after all isolated RNA was converted to cDNA. TCRdb keeps only in-frame clones here, not all; method: immunoSEQ multiplex PCR. The table has approximately 160,000 clones, about 7.3% seen once; the top ten hold almost 0.65%.

The clonotype comes from a man between 18 and 35 years old in good health. The sample was central memory CD4+ T cells from blood. V and J are TRBV5-1 and TRBJ2-3; no clear D. CDR3 amino acids: CASTLRQGTDTQYF. CDR3 sequence (DNA): TGCGCCAGCACCCTACGGCAGGGCACAGATACGCAGTATTTT.